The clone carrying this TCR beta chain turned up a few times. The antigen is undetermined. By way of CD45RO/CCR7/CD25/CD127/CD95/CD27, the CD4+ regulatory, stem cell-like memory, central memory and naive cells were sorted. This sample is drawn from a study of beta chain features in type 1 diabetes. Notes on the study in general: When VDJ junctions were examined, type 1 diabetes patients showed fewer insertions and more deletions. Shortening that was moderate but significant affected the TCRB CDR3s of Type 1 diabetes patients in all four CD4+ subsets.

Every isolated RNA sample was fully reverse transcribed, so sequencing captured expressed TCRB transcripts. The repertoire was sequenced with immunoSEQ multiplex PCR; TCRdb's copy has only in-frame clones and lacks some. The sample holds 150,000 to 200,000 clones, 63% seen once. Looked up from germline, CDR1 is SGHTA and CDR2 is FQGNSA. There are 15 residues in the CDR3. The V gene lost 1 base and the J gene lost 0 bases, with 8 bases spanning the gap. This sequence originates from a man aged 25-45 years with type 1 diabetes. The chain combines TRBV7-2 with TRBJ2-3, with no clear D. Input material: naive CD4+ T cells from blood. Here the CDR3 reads CASSLVPLSTDTQYF. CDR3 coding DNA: TGTGCCAGCAGCTTAGTCCCCTTAAGCACAGATACGCAGTATTTT.